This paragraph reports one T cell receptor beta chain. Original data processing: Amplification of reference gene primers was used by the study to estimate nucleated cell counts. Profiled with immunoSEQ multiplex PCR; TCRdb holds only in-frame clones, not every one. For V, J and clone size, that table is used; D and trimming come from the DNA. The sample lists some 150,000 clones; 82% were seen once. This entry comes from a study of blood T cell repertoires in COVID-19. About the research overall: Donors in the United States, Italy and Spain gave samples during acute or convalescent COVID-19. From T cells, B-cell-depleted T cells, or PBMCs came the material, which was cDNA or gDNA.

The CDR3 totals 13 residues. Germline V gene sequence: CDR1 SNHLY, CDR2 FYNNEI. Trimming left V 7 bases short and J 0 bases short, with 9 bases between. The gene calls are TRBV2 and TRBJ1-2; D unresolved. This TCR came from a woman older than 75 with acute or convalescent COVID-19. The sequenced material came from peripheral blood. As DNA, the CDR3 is TGTGCCAGCACAATACAGCCTAACTATGGCTACACCTTC. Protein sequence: CASTIQPNYGYTF.